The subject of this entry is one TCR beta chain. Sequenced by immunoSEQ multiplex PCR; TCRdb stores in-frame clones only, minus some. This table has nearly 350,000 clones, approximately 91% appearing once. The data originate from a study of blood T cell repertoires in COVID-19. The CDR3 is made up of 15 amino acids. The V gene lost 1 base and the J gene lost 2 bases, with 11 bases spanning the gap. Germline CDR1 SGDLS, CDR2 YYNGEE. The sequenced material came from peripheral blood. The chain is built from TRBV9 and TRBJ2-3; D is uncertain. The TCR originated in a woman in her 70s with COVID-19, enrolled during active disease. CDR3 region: CASSVNQAPTDTQYF. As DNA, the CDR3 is TGTGCCAGCAGCGTAAATCAGGCACCCACAGATACGCAGTATTTT.